The rows below give T cell receptor beta chains drawn from one sample of a study of blood T cell repertoires in COVID-19. The repertoire was sequenced with immunoSEQ multiplex PCR; TCRdb's copy has only in-frame clones and lacks some. The data show just under 350,000 clones, about nine tenths seen once. Material: peripheral blood. All receptors derive from a woman between 50 and 59 years old with COVID-19, enrolled during active disease. Each CDR3 is given with its conserved first and last residue. D genes are given only for firm matches. Some rows have no size entry. The others give once, few or many, or a class for an expanded clone.

d_gene: TRBD2
j_gene: TRBJ2-1
len: 18
v_gene: TRBV3-1/TRBV3-2
abundance: .
CDR3nt: TGTGCCAGCAGCGAAAAGAAACTAGCGGGAGGAACCTACAATGAGCAGTTCTTC
CDR3aa: CASSEKKLAGGTYNEQFF

d_gene: .
j_gene: TRBJ2-4
len: 15
v_gene: TRBV18
abundance: .
CDR3nt: TGTGCCAGCTCACCGCAGACAGGCTCAAACAGCATTCAGTACTTC
CDR3aa: CASSPQTGSNSIQYF

d_gene: .
j_gene: TRBJ1-5
len: 17
v_gene: TRBV21-1
abundance: .
CDR3nt: TGTGCCAGCAGCAAAGAGAAAAGGGCGACAGAGGATCAGCCCCAGCATTTT
CDR3aa: CASSKEKRATEDQPQHF

d_gene: .
j_gene: TRBJ1-5
len: 16
v_gene: TRBV19
abundance: .
CDR3nt: TGTGCCAGTAGTAGCTTACAGGGAGATCGCAATCAGCCCCAGCATTTT
CDR3aa: CASSSLQGDRNQPQHF

d_gene: TRBD2
j_gene: TRBJ2-7
len: 14
v_gene: TRBV19
abundance: once
CDR3nt: TGTGCCAGTAGTGTTAGCGGGAGAGACTACGAGCAGTACTTC
CDR3aa: CASSVSGRDYEQYF

d_gene: TRBD1
j_gene: TRBJ2-7
len: 15
v_gene: TRBV27
abundance: .
CDR3nt: TGTGCCAGCAGTTTACTCGACAGGGCTAGGGACGAGCAGTACTTC
CDR3aa: CASSLLDRARDEQYF

d_gene: .
j_gene: TRBJ2-2
len: 15
v_gene: TRBV2
abundance: .
CDR3nt: TGTGCCAGCAGTGAGGGGCAGGCGGTCACCGGGGAGCTGTTTTTT
CDR3aa: CASSEGQAVTGELFF

d_gene: .
j_gene: TRBJ2-1
len: 15
v_gene: TRBV4-3
abundance: .
CDR3nt: TGCGCCAGCAGCCCAGGGAGGCTTTTTTACAATGAGCAGTTCTTC
CDR3aa: CASSPGRLFYNEQFF

d_gene: .
j_gene: TRBJ2-2
len: 15
v_gene: TRBV2
abundance: few
CDR3nt: TGTGCCAGCCGAAGTTTAAAGGGGCCAACCGGGGAGCTGTTTTTT
CDR3aa: CASRSLKGPTGELFF

d_gene: TRBD2
j_gene: TRBJ2-1
len: 15
v_gene: TRBV20-1
abundance: .
CDR3nt: TGCAGTGCTAGTACCGGGACTAGCGGATACAATGAGCAGTTCTTC
CDR3aa: CSASTGTSGYNEQFF

d_gene: TRBD2
j_gene: TRBJ2-7
len: 16
v_gene: TRBV9
abundance: .
CDR3nt: TGTGCCAGCAGCGTAGGACCGATAGCGGGAGGCTACGAGCAGTACTTC
CDR3aa: CASSVGPIAGGYEQYF

d_gene: TRBD2
j_gene: TRBJ2-7
len: 17
v_gene: TRBV5-4
abundance: .
CDR3nt: TGTGCCAGCAGCTTACGAACCGGGACTAGCGGGACGTACGAGCAGTACTTC
CDR3aa: CASSLRTGTSGTYEQYF

d_gene: TRBD2
j_gene: TRBJ2-7
len: 17
v_gene: TRBV6-1
abundance: .
CDR3nt: TGTGCCAGCAGTGAAGCGCGGGGGGGAGGCCTAACCTACGAGCAGTACTTC
CDR3aa: CASSEARGGGLTYEQYF